A single sample is the source of the 20 T cell receptor beta chains below, sequenced in a study of cytomegalovirus exposure and HLA in healthy donors. Both 60 Vbeta primers and 13 Jbeta primers went into the PCR. Libraries were prepared by immunoSEQ multiplex PCR; TCRdb keeps only in-frame clonotypes and omits some of them. The table lists approximately 100,000 clones, approximately 85% of them singletons. The specimen was PBMCs. The receptors originated from a man aged 30 to 39 in good health and CMV-seronegative.

The rearrangement joins TRBV28 to TRBJ1-5; 9 nucleotides match TRBD1. The V segment lost 5 bases and the J segment 0 bases; nucleotides outside the gene matches: 11. The CDR3 sequence is 18 residues long. Per the germline V gene, CDR1 is MDHEN and CDR2 is SYDVKM. The chain's CDR3 is CASSLDRGGSYSNQPQHF. In nucleotides, the CDR3 is TGTGCCAGCAGTCTAGACAGGGGGGGATCTTATAGCAATCAGCCCCAGCATTTT. The whole variable domain, filled in from reference TRBV28 and TRBJ1-5, reads DVKVTQSSRYLVKRTGEKVFLECVQDMDHENMFWYRQDPGLGLRLIYFSYDVKMKEKGDIPEGYSVSREKKERFSLILESASTNQTSMYLCASSLDRGGSYSNQPQHFGDGTRLSIL.

V and J are TRBV10-3 and TRBJ2-3; D not certain. Germline V gene data show CDR1 as ENHRY and CDR2 as SYGVKD. Trimming took 10 bases from V and 0 from J, leaving 14 bases between them. This CDR3 has 14 amino acids. CDR3 loop: CATSQEFSTDTQYF. CDR3 nucleotides: TGTGCCACATCGCAGGAATTCAGCACAGATACGCAGTATTTT.

V and J are TRBV4-2 and TRBJ1-2; D is possibly TRBD1 (5 bases). Looked up from germline, CDR1 is LGHNA and CDR2 is YNFKEQ. V lost 0 bases and J 1 base, leaving 9 bases between the germline ends. The CDR3 has 15 amino acids. CDR3 nucleotides: TGTGCCAGCAGCCAAGATATGACAGTTAACTATGGCTACACCTTC. Translation gives CASSQDMTVNYGYTF.

V usage is TRBV25-1 and J usage is TRBJ2-5; 10 bases align to TRBD2. The CDR3 runs to 17 residues. The V segment lost 3 bases and the J segment 1 base; nucleotides outside the gene matches: 8. The germline V gene encodes CDR1 MGHDK and CDR2 SYGVNS. Here the CDR3 reads CASSDQTSGPTQETQYF. The DNA of the CDR3 is TGTGCCAGCAGTGATCAGACTAGCGGGCCTACCCAAGAGACCCAGTACTTC.

The chain links TRBV2 to TRBJ2-5; maybe TRBD1 (6 bases). The CDR3 is made up of 16 amino acids. CDR1 and CDR2 from the germline V gene are SNHLY and FYNNEI. The ends were cut back, 2 bases at V and 0 bases at J, with 13 bases in the middle. The CDR3 bases are TGTGCCAGCAGTGAAAGAACAGGGATCTACCAAGAGACCCAGTACTTC. As protein: CASSERTGIYQETQYF.

This sequence joins TRBV5-1 and TRBJ2-5, with no clear D. The ends were cut back, 5 bases at V and 1 base at J, with 12 bases in the middle. This CDR3 contains 14 residues. Germline assignment: CDR1 SGHRS and CDR2 YFSETQ. Written as DNA, the CDR3 is TGCGCCAGCAGTGGCAGTGACTCCCAAGAGACCCAGTACTTC. It codes for CASSGSDSQETQYF.

The chain combines TRBV9 with TRBJ1-4; 12 bases fit TRBD1. The CDR3 is 16 amino acids. CDR1 is SGDLS and CDR2 is YYNGEE in the germline V gene. J was trimmed by 8 bases and V by 3 bases; bases with no gene match: 8. CDR3 sequence: CASSAGTGGKEEKLFF. DNA of the CDR3: TGTGCCAGCAGCGCCGGGACAGGGGGCAAGGAAGAAAAACTGTTTTTT.

The chain is built from TRBV7-8 and TRBJ1-5; TRBD1 matches at 7 bases. Germline CDR1 reads SGHVS; CDR2 reads FQNEAQ. The CDR3 covers 16 residues. The ends lost 5 bases at V and 6 bases at J; junction bases unmatched: 13. CDR3 nucleotides: TGTGCCAGCAGCCGATCGAGCAGGGGGAGTGGTCAGCCCCAGCATTTT. Its protein is CASSRSSRGSGQPQHF. The full variable domain, with the rest looked up from reference TRBV7-8 and TRBJ1-5, is GAGVSQSPRYKVAKRGQDVALRCDPISGHVSLFWYQQALGQGPEFLTYFQNEAQLDKSGLPSDRFFAERPEGSVSTLKIQRTQQEDSAVYLCASSRSSRGSGQPQHFGDGTRLSIL.

V gene TRBV7-2 combines with J gene TRBJ1-1; a weak D match, TRBD1 (6 bases). CDR1 is SGHTA and CDR2 is FQGNSA in the germline V gene. CDR3 length equals 15 residues. The ends were cut back, 5 bases at V and 1 base at J, with 14 bases in the middle. This CDR3 is CASSTTGTRNTEAFF. The DNA of the CDR3 is TGTGCCAGCAGCACTACCGGGACAAGGAACACTGAAGCTTTCTTT.

The V call is TRBV4-1, the J call TRBJ1-4; TRBD1 matches 7 bases. Germline CDR1 and CDR2: MGHRA and YSYEKL. The CDR3 is made up of 16 amino acids. Trimming removed 2 bases from V and 10 bases from J; junction bases left unmatched: 13. The CDR3 sequence: CASSQPASGGRGKLFF. As DNA, the CDR3 is TGCGCCAGCAGCCAACCTGCCTCAGGGGGTCGAGGAAAACTGTTTTTT.

This clone was seen just once. V and J are TRBV28 and TRBJ2-3; 11 nucleotides match TRBD2. The CDR3 length is 14 residues. Germline CDR1 MDHEN, CDR2 SYDVKM. V lost 5 bases, J lost 6 bases, and 4 bases stayed unmatched. In DNA form, the CDR3 reads TGTGCCAGCAGTGTAGCGGGAGGGGCTGATACGCAGTATTTT. Translating gives CASSVAGGADTQYF.

V and J are TRBV7-2 and TRBJ2-2; D not resolved. The CDR3 has 15 amino acids. The germline V and J ends were trimmed by 2 bases and 0 bases, with 7 bases remaining between them. Germline V gene lookup returns CDR1 SGHTA and CDR2 FQGNSA. CDR3 sequence: CASSLIAPNTGELFF. The CDR3 bases are TGTGCCAGCAGCTTAATAGCCCCGAACACCGGGGAGCTGTTTTTT.

In this sample, this clone turned up a few times. The rearrangement links TRBV30 to TRBJ1-4, with D possibly being TRBD1 (5 bases). Trimming took 2 bases from V and 10 from J, leaving 17 bases between them. The CDR3 is 14 amino acids. Germline V gene lookup returns CDR1 GTSNPN and CDR2 SVGIG (reference sequence). DNA for the CDR3: TGTGCCTGGAGTCCCCCCAGGGATAAAAGAAAACTGTTTTTT. Translation: CAWSPPRDKRKLFF.

This clone was detected once. DNA of the CDR3: TGTGCCAGCAGCTTATTCGAGGATACGCAGTATTTT. The encoded protein is CASSLFEDTQYF. This chain uses TRBV11-2 with TRBJ2-3, with D unresolved. The CDR3 is 12 residues long. Germline V gene data show CDR1 as SGHAT and CDR2 as FQNNGV. V lost 2 bases and J 6 bases, leaving 6 bases between the germline ends.

The chain recombines TRBV27 with TRBJ2-7, with D perhaps matching TRBD2 (5 bases). The CDR3 runs to 15 residues. Per the germline V gene, CDR1 is MNHEY and CDR2 is SMNVEV (reference sequence). Trimming removed 2 bases at V and 2 bases at J, with 13 bases between. In DNA form, the CDR3 reads TGTGCCAGCAGTTTAATGGGAGAGGGAACCTACGAGCAGTACTTC. This codes for CASSLMGEGTYEQYF.

The chain joins TRBV15 to TRBJ1-5, with D possibly being TRBD1 (5 bases). The V and J ends lost 4 bases and 7 bases respectively, with 14 bases between them. The CDR3 extends over 14 amino acids. Germline-derived CDR1 and CDR2 are LNHNV and YYDKDF (reference sequence). CDR3: CATSTYSREQPQHF. The CDR3 region has the DNA TGTGCCACCAGCACCTATTCCAGGGAACAGCCCCAGCATTTT.

The chain employs TRBV30 and TRBJ1-2; D is unresolved. The germline gives CDR1 GTSNPN, CDR2 SVGIG (reference sequence). V lost 0 bases, J lost 8 bases, and 10 bases lay in between. The CDR3 length is 12 residues. In DNA, the CDR3 is TGTGCCTGGAGTGTACAGTCGGGAGGCTACACCTTC. Its translation: CAWSVQSGGYTF.

This chain connects TRBV25-1 to TRBJ2-1; 9 positions match TRBD2. The CDR3 totals 15 residues. V was pared by 3 bases and J by 7 bases, with 7 bases of the junction left unmatched. Germline assignment: CDR1 MGHDK and CDR2 SYGVNS. In DNA, the CDR3 is TGTGCCAGCAGTGACCAGCGGGGGGCTTGGAATGAGCAGTTCTTC. It translates to CASSDQRGAWNEQFF.

This chain connects TRBV10-3 to TRBJ1-5; 7 nucleotides agree with TRBD1. Germline CDR1 and CDR2: ENHRY and SYGVKD. J was trimmed by 5 bases and V by 6 bases; bases with no gene match: 7. CDR3 length equals 14 residues. DNA of the CDR3: TGTGCCATCAGCGACGGGCAGGGGGATCAGCCCCAGCATTTT. Amino acids: CAISDGQGDQPQHF.

The J gene is TRBJ2-3, the V gene TRBV7-3; the match to TRBD1 covers 9 bases. Losses at the gene ends were 4 bases for V and 5 bases for J; bases not matched to a gene: 7. Germline loops: CDR1 SGHTA, CDR2 FQGTGA. The CDR3 totals 15 residues. CDR3 DNA sequence: TGTGCCAGCAGCTCGACAGGGGGTGTAATAGATACGCAGTATTTT. It codes for CASSSTGGVIDTQYF.